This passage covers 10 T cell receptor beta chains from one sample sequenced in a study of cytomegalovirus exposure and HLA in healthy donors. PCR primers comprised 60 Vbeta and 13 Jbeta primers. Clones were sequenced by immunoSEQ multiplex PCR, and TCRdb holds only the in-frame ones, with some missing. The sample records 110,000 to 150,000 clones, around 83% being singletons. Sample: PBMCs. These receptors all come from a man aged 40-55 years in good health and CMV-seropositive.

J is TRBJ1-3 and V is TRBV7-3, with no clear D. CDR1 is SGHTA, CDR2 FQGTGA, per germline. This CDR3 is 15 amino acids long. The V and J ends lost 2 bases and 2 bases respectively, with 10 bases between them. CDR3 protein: CASSLGVGAGNTIYF. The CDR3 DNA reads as TGTGCCAGCAGCTTAGGCGTAGGAGCTGGAAACACCATATATTTT.

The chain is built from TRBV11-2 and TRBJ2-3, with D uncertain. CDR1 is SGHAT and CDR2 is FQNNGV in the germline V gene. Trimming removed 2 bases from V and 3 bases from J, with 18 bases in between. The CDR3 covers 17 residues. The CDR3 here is CASSLRDGFRVTDTQYF. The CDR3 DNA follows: TGTGCCAGCAGCTTAAGAGACGGGTTTAGAGTAACAGATACGCAGTATTTT. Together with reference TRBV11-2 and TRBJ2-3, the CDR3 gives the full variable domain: EAGVAQSPRYKIIEKRQSVAFWCNPISGHATLYWYQQILGQGPKLLIQFQNNGVVDDSQLPKDRFSAERLKGVDSTLKIQPAKLEDSAVYLCASSLRDGFRVTDTQYFGPGTRLTVL.

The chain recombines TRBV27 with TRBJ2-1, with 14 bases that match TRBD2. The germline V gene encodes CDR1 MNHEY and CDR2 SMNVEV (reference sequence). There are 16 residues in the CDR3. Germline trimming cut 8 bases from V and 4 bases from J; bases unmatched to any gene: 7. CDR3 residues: CASSRRLAGGYNEQFF. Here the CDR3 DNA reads TGTGCCAGCTCTAGACGACTAGCGGGAGGGTACAATGAGCAGTTCTTC.

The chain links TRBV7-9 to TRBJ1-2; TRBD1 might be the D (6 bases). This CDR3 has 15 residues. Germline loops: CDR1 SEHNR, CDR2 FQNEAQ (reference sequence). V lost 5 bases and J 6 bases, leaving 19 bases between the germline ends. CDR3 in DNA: TGTGCCAGCAGCCTTCTTCCGGACAGTGTCAATGGCTACACCTTC. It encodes CASSLLPDSVNGYTF. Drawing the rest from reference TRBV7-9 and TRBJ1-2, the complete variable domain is DTGVSQNPRHKITKRGQNVTFRCDPISEHNRLYWYRQTLGQGPEFLTYFQNEAQLEKSRLLSDRFSAERPKGSFSTLEIQRTEQGDSAMYLCASSLLPDSVNGYTFGSGTRLTVV.

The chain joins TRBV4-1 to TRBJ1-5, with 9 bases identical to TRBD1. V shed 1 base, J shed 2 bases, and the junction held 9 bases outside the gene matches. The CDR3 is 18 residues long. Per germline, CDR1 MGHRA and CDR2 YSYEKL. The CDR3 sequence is CASSQVGTGKVGNQPQHF. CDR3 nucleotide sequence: TGCGCCAGCAGCCAAGTAGGGACAGGGAAGGTGGGCAATCAGCCCCAGCATTTT.

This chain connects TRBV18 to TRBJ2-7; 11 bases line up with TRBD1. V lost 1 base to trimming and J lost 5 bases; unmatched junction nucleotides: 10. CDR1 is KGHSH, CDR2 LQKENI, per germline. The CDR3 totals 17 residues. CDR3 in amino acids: CASSPLSGTGGVDEQYF. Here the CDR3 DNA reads TGTGCCAGCTCACCACTAAGCGGGACAGGGGGTGTCGACGAGCAGTACTTC.

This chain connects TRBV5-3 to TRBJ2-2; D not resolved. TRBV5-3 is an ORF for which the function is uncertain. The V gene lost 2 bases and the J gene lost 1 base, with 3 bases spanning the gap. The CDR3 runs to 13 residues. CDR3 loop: CARSFQNTGELFF. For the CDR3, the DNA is TGTGCCAGAAGCTTTCAGAACACCGGGGAGCTGTTTTTT.

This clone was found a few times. Here the CDR3 reads CATALGRDTDTQYF. The DNA of the CDR3 is TGTGCCACCGCTCTAGGGCGGGACACAGATACGCAGTATTTT. This chain links TRBV7-6 with TRBJ2-3; D possibly corresponds to TRBD2 (6 bases). CDR1 is SGHVS, CDR2 FNYEAQ, per germline. This CDR3 spans 14 amino acids. The germline V and J ends were trimmed by 10 bases and 2 bases, with 16 bases remaining between them.

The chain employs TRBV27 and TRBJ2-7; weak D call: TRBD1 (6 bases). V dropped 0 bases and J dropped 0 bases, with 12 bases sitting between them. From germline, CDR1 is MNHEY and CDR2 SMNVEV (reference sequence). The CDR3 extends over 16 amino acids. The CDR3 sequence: CASSLSQGTISYEQYF. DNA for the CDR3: TGTGCCAGCAGTTTATCTCAAGGGACAATCTCCTACGAGCAGTACTTC.

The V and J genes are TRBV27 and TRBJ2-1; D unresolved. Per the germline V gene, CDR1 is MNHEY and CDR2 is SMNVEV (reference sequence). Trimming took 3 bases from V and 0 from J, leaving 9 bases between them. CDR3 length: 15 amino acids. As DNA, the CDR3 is TGTGCCAGCAGTTTTGCGAAAAGCTCCTACAATGAGCAGTTCTTC. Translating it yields CASSFAKSSYNEQFF.